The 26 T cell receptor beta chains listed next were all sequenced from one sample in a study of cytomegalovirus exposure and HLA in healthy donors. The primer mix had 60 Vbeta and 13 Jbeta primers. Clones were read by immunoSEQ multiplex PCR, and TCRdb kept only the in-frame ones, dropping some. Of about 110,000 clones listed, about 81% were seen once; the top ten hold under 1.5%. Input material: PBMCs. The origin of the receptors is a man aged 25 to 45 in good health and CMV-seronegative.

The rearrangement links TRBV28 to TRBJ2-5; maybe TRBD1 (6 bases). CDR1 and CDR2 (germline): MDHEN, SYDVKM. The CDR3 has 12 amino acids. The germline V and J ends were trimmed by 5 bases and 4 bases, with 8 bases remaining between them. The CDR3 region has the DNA TGTGCCAGCAGTAACAGGGCAGAGACCCAGTACTTC. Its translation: CASSNRAETQYF. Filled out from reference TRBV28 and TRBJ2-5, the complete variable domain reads DVKVTQSSRYLVKRTGEKVFLECVQDMDHENMFWYRQDPGLGLRLIYFSYDVKMKEKGDIPEGYSVSREKKERFSLILESASTNQTSMYLCASSNRAETQYFGPGTRLLVL.

This CDR3 reads CASSASAGGYNEQFF. The CDR3 DNA is TGCGCCAGCAGTGCGTCCGCGGGAGGCTACAATGAGCAGTTCTTC. This sequence joins TRBV10-1 and TRBJ2-1; 8 bases line up with TRBD2. From germline, CDR1 is WNHNN and CDR2 SYGVQD (reference sequence). V was pared by 4 bases and J by 3 bases, with 5 bases of the junction left unmatched. The CDR3 runs 15 residues.

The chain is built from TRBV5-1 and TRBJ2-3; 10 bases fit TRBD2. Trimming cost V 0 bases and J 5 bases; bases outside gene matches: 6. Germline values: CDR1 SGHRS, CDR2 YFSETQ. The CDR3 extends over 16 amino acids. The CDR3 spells CASSLVAGGGEDTQYF. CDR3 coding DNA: TGCGCCAGCAGCTTGGTAGCGGGGGGCGGTGAAGATACGCAGTATTTT.

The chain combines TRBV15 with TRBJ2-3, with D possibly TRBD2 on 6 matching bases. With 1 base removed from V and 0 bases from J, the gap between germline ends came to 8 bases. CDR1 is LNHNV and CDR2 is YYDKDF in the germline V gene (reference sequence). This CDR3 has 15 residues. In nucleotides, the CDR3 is TGTGCCACCAGCAGAGTGGGACTGAGCACAGATACGCAGTATTTT. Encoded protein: CATSRVGLSTDTQYF.

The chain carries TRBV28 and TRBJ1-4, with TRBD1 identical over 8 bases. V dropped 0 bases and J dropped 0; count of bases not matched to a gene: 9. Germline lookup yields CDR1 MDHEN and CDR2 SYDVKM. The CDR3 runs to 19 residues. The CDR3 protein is CASSLWEFGTGATNEKLFF. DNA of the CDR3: TGTGCCAGCAGTTTATGGGAATTCGGGACAGGTGCAACTAATGAAAAACTGTTTTTT.

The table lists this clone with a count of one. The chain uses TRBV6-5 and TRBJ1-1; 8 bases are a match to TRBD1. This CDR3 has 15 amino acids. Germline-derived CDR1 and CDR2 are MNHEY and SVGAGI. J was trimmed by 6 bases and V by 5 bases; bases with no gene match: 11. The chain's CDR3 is CASSHGQGKMSEAFF. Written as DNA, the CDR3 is TGTGCCAGCAGTCACGGACAGGGCAAAATGTCTGAAGCTTTCTTT.

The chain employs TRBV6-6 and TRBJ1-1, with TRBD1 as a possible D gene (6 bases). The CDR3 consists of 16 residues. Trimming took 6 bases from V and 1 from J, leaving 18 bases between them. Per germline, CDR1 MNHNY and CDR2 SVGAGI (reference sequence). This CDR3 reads CASSQLAGERNTEAFF. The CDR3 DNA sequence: TGTGCCAGCAGCCAGCTTGCAGGGGAGAGGAACACTGAAGCTTTCTTT.

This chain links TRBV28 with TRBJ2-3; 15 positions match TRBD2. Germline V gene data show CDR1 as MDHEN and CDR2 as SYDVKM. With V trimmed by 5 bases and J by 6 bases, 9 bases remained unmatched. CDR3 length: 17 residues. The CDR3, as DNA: TGTGCCAGCAGTACCCCCGGACTAGCGGGAGGGCTGGATACGCAGTATTTT. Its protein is CASSTPGLAGGLDTQYF.

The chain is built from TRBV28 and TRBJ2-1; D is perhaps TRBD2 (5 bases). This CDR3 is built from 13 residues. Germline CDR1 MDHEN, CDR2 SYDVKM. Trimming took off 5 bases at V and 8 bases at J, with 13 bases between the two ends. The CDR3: CASSRRGMDEQFF. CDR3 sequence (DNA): TGTGCCAGCAGTAGGAGAGGGATGGATGAGCAGTTCTTC. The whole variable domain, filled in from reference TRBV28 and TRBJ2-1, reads DVKVTQSSRYLVKRTGEKVFLECVQDMDHENMFWYRQDPGLGLRLIYFSYDVKMKEKGDIPEGYSVSREKKERFSLILESASTNQTSMYLCASSRRGMDEQFFGPGTRLTVL.

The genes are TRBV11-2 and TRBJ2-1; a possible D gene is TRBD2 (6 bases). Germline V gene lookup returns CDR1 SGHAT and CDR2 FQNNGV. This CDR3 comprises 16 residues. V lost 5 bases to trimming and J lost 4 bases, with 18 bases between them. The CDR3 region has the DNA TGTGCCAGCAGCCGCGGGATTCCCTTGGGATACAATGAGCAGTTCTTC. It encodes CASSRGIPLGYNEQFF.

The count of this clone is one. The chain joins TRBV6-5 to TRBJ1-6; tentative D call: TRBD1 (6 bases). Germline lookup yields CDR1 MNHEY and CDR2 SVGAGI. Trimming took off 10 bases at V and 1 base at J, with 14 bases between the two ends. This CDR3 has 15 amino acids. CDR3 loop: CATAGVLSYNSPLHF. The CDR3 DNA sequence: TGTGCCACCGCAGGGGTTTTATCCTATAATTCACCCCTCCACTTT.

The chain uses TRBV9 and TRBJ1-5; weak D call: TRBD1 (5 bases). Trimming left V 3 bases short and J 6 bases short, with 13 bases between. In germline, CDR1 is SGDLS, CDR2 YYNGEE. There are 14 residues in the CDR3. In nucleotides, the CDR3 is TGTGCCAGCAGCGCCCCCGCCGGGGGTCAGCCCCAGCATTTT. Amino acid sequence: CASSAPAGGQPQHF. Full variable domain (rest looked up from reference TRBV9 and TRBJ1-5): DSGVTQTPKHLITATGQRVTLRCSPRSGDLSVYWYQQSLDQGLQFLIQYYNGEERAKGNILERFSAQQFPDLHSELNLSSLELGDSALYFCASSAPAGGQPQHFGDGTRLSIL.

CDR3 residues: CASSFYGEEKLFF. For the CDR3, the DNA is TGTGCCAGCAGTTTTTACGGTGAGGAAAAACTGTTTTTT. The chain links TRBV27 to TRBJ1-4; D gene ambiguous. Germline loops: CDR1 MNHEY, CDR2 SMNVEV (reference sequence). This CDR3 spans 13 amino acids. Trimming stripped 3 bases from V and 8 bases from J, with 10 bases between.

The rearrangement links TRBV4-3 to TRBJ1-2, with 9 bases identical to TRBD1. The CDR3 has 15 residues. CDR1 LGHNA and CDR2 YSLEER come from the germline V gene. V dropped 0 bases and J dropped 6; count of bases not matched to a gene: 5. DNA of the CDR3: TGCGCCAGCAGCCAAGAAGGGCGGACAGGGGATGGCTACACCTTC. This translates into CASSQEGRTGDGYTF.

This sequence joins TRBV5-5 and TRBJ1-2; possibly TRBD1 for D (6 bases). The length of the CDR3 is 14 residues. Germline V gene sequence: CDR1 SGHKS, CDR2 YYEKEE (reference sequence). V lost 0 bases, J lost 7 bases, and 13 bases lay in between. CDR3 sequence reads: CASSLAGRGVGYTF. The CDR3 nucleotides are TGTGCCAGCAGCTTGGCCGGCAGGGGAGTTGGCTACACCTTC.

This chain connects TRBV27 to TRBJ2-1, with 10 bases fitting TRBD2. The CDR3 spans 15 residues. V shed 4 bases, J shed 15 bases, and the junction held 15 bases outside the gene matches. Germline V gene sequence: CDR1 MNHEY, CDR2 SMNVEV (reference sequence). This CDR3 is CASSSSLAGVSRLFF. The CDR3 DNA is TGTGCCAGCAGTTCGTCGCTAGCGGGAGTATCGCGCCTGTTCTTC.

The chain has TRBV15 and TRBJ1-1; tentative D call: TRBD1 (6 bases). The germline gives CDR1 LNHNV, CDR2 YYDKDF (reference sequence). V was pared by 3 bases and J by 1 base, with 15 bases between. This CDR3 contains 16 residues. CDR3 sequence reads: CATSSLVGGGNTEAFF. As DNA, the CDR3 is TGTGCCACCAGCAGCCTAGTTGGGGGCGGGAACACTGAAGCTTTCTTT.

The CDR3 loop reads CASSIVAGGSSYEQYF. CDR3 coding DNA: TGTGCCAGTAGTATAGTTGCGGGAGGGAGCTCCTACGAGCAGTACTTC. The V gene is TRBV19, the J gene TRBJ2-7; TRBD2 matches at 9 bases. The CDR3 loop spans 16 amino acids. Germline trimming cut 1 base from V and 0 bases from J; bases unmatched to any gene: 4. Germline V lookup: CDR1 LNHDA, CDR2 SQIVND (reference sequence).

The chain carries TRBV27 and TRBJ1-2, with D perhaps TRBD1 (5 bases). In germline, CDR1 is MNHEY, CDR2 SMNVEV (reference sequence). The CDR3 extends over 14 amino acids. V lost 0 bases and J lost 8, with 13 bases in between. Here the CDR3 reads CASSLSVAGNGYTF. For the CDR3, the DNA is TGTGCCAGCAGTTTATCGGTGGCAGGGAACGGCTACACCTTC.

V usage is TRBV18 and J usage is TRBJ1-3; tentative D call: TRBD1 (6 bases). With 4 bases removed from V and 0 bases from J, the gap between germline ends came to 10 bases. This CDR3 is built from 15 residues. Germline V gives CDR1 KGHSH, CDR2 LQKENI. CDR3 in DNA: TGTGCCAGCTCACTCGGACAGAGCTCTGGAAACACCATATATTTT. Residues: CASSLGQSSGNTIYF.

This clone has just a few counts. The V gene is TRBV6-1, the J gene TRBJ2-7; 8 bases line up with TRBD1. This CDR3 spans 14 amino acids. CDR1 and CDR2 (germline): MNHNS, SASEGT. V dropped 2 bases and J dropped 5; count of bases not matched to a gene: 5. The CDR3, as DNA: TGTGCCAGCAGTGAAAGGACAGGGCTTAACGAGCAGTACTTC. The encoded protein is CASSERTGLNEQYF.

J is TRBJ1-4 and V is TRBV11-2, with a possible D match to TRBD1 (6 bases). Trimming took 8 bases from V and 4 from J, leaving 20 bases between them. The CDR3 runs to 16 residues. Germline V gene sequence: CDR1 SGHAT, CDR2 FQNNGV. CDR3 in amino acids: CASCPGVFPGNEKLFF. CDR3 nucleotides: TGTGCCAGCTGCCCAGGGGTTTTTCCGGGTAATGAAAAACTGTTTTTT. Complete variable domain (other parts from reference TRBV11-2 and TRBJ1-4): EAGVAQSPRYKIIEKRQSVAFWCNPISGHATLYWYQQILGQGPKLLIQFQNNGVVDDSQLPKDRFSAERLKGVDSTLKIQPAKLEDSAVYLCASCPGVFPGNEKLFFGSGTQLSVL.

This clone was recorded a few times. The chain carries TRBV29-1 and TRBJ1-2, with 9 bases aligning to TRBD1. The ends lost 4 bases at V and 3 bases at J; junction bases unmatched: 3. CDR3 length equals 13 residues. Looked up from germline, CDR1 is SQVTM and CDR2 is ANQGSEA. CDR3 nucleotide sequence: TGCAGCGTTGGGACAGGGGTTGACTATGGCTACACCTTC. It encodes CSVGTGVDYGYTF.

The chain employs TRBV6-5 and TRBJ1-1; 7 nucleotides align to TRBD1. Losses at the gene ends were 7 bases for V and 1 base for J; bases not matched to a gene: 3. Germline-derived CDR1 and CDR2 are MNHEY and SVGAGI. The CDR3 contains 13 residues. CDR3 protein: CASKGQWNTEAFF. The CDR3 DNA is TGTGCCAGCAAGGGACAGTGGAACACTGAAGCTTTCTTT.

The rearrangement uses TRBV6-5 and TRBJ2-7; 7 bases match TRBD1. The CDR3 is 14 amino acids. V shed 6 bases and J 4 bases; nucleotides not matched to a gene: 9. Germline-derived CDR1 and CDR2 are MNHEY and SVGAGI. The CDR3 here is CASRSTGFVYEQYF. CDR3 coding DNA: TGTGCCAGCAGGTCGACAGGGTTCGTGTACGAGCAGTACTTC.

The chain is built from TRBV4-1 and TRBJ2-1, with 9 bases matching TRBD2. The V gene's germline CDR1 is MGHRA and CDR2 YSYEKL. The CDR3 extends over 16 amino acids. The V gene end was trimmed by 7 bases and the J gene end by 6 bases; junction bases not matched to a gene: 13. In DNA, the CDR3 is TGCGCCAGCAACCTGCCCGGGACTAGCAAAACCAATGAGCAGTTCTTC. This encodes CASNLPGTSKTNEQFF.